Presented here are 26 T cell receptor beta chains from one specimen sequenced in a study of T cell repertoires in cytomegalovirus infection. Using its own MiXCR run on the reads, TCRdb lists one record per CDR3 protein. Counted here are 800,000 to 950,000 distinct CDR3 sequences, less than 35% occurring once; the ten biggest clones make up around 11%. Their antigen targets remain unknown. Sample: cultured CD8+ T cells from PBMCs, taken from culture after CMV antigen stimulation. The receptors come from a human donor in good health (CMV status not recorded). Some clones in this sample may be carry-over from other donors' samples.

The V gene is TRBV19, the J gene TRBJ2-7; D ambiguous. Trimming shortened V by 3 bases and J by 6 bases, and 9 bases separated the two germline ends. The length of the CDR3 is 12 residues. CDR1 is LNHDA, CDR2 SQIVND, per germline (reference sequence). The CDR3 is CASSIPASEQYF. The DNA of the CDR3 is TGTGCCAGTAGTATTCCGGCGTCCGAGCAGTACTTC.

This clonotype was observed a handful of times. The gene calls are TRBV7-9 and TRBJ2-7, with TRBD1 matching over 8 bases. The V gene's germline CDR1 is SEHNR and CDR2 FQNEAQ (reference sequence). The CDR3 loop spans 14 amino acids. With 5 bases clipped from V and 2 bases from J, the junction kept 5 bases outside the gene matches. In DNA form, the CDR3 reads TGTGCCAGCAGCCCACGGACAGGGACCTACGAGCAGTACGTC. Translated: CASSPRTGTYEQYV.

The chain uses TRBV6-1 and TRBJ2-5; D may be TRBD2 (6 bases). Between the trimmed V and J ends, which lost 1 base and 2 bases, there was a span of 11 bases. CDR3 length: 15 residues. Germline CDR1 and CDR2: MNHNS and SASEGT. CDR3 amino acids: CASSEEGTPQETQYF. DNA for the CDR3: TGTGCCAGCAGTGAAGAGGGGACTCCGCAAGAGACCCAGTACTTC.

This chain uses TRBV6-5 with TRBJ2-1; the match to TRBD2 covers 11 bases. This CDR3 has 16 residues. V was pared by 3 bases and J by 4 bases, with 5 bases of the junction left unmatched. CDR1 MNHEY and CDR2 SVGAGI come from the germline V gene. CDR3 sequence reads: CASSYGTSGGYNEQFF. The CDR3 region has the DNA TGTGCCAGCAGTTATGGTACTAGCGGGGGTTACAATGAGCAGTTCTTC.

V and J are TRBV6-2 or TRBV6-3 and TRBJ1-1, with D possibly TRBD1 on 5 matching bases. This CDR3 comprises 11 residues. Germline CDR1 and CDR2: MNHEY and SVGEGT. Trimming pared 10 bases from V and 7 bases from J, leaving 13 bases between. The CDR3 sequence: CANTTGGEAFF. CDR3 DNA: TGTGCCAACACTACTGGGGGTGAAGCTTTCTTT.

The chain carries TRBV29-1 and TRBJ1-1; D might be TRBD1 (5 bases). The CDR3 extends over 12 amino acids. Germline loops: CDR1 SQVTM, CDR2 ANQGSEA. The V end lost 6 bases, the J end lost 0 bases, and 8 bases lay between the germline ends. This CDR3 is CSVGQLNTEAFF. The CDR3 region has the DNA TGCAGCGTCGGACAACTGAACACTGAAGCTTTCTTT. The full variable domain, in which reference TRBV29-1 and TRBJ1-1 provide the parts outside the CDR3, is SAVISQKPSRDICQRGTSLTIQCQVDSQVTMMFWYRQQPGQSLTLIATANQGSEATYESGFVIDKFPISRPNLTFSTLTVSNMSPEDSSIYLCSVGQLNTEAFFGQGTRLTVV.

This chain links TRBV27 with TRBJ1-4, with 12 bases identical to TRBD1. Germline V lookup: CDR1 MNHEY, CDR2 SMNVEV (reference sequence). The CDR3 extends over 15 amino acids. V lost 2 bases to trimming and J lost 9 bases; unmatched junction nucleotides: 4. The CDR3 spells CASSLVGTGGKKLFF. CDR3 DNA: TGTGCCAGCAGTTTAGTAGGGACAGGGGGCAAAAAACTGTTTTTT.

The chain carries TRBV7-2 and TRBJ2-7; D ambiguous. Trimming took off 1 base at V and 3 bases at J, with 13 bases between the two ends. CDR3 length: 15 amino acids. Germline values: CDR1 SGHTA, CDR2 FQGNSA. CDR3 loop: CASSLGPTQNYEQYV. For the CDR3, the DNA is TGTGCCAGCAGCTTAGGCCCCACTCAAAACTACGAGCAGTACGTC.

The table lists this clonotype with a few counts. V is TRBV15 and J is TRBJ2-2; D remains ambiguous. V gave up 0 bases and J gave up 5 bases, with 7 bases separating them. The CDR3 is 14 amino acids. Germline CDR1 is LNHNV and CDR2 is YYDKDF (reference sequence). The CDR3 is CATSRDQATGELFF. In DNA, the CDR3 is TGTGCCACCAGCAGAGATCAGGCTACCGGGGAGCTGTTTTTT.

The chain is built from TRBV27 and TRBJ2-2; no clear D gene. Looked up from germline, CDR1 is MNHEY and CDR2 is SMNVEV (reference sequence). CDR3 length equals 13 residues. V lost 7 bases to trimming and J lost 4 bases, with 10 bases between them. Written as DNA, the CDR3 is TGTGCCAGCATTGAAGGAGCCACCGGGGAGCTGTTTTTT. Its protein product is CASIEGATGELFF.

This clonotype was recorded a few times. This rearrangement joins TRBV2 to TRBJ2-7, with TRBD1 matching 7 bases. Germline V gene data show CDR1 as SNHLY and CDR2 as FYNNEI. The V and J ends lost 8 bases and 3 bases, in that order; junction bases with no gene match: 16. This CDR3 is 16 amino acids long. CDR3 DNA sequence: TGTGCCAGCCGCGAAACCGGGACAGAGATTAACTACGAGCAGTACTTC. It yields the protein CASRETGTEINYEQYF.

This clonotype was observed a handful of times. The CDR3 DNA reads as TGTGCCACCAGCGTACAGGGGACCCCCTACGAGCAGTACTTC. Protein: CATSVQGTPYEQYF. The rearrangement uses TRBV15 and TRBJ2-7, with 7 positions matching TRBD1. Germline values: CDR1 LNHNV, CDR2 YYDKDF (reference sequence). The CDR3 contains 14 residues. Trimming took 5 bases from V and 2 from J; bases not matched to a gene: 6.

This clonotype was picked up a small number of times. This chain uses TRBV7-8 with TRBJ2-1, with 9 bases aligning to TRBD2. This CDR3 spans 16 amino acids. In germline, CDR1 is SGHVS, CDR2 FQNEAQ. Germline trimming cut 1 base from V and 8 bases from J; bases unmatched to any gene: 9. This CDR3 reads CASSLVGGGAIYEQFF. DNA for the CDR3: TGTGCCAGCAGCTTAGTAGGCGGGGGGGCCATCTATGAGCAGTTCTTC.

The table lists this clonotype with a few counts. This chain joins TRBV7-2 and TRBJ2-7; D gene ambiguous. Germline assignment: CDR1 SGHTA and CDR2 FQGNSA. Trimming took off 1 base at V and 6 bases at J, with 13 bases between the two ends. This CDR3 spans 14 amino acids. For the CDR3, the DNA is TGTGCCAGCAGCTTAGGGGTTTGGGTTGGCGAGCAGTACTTC. Amino acids: CASSLGVWVGEQYF.

The rearrangement links TRBV27 to TRBJ2-5, with 9 bases fitting TRBD2. This CDR3 contains 15 residues. Unmatched junction bases numbered 3, after V lost 2 bases and J lost 2 bases. Germline values: CDR1 MNHEY, CDR2 SMNVEV (reference sequence). This chain's CDR3 is CASSLLAGLQETQYF. The DNA of the CDR3 is TGTGCCAGCAGTTTACTAGCGGGGCTGCAAGAGACCCAGTACTTC.

The CDR3 DNA sequence: TGTGCCAGCAGGGGGAAGTTTGAAGCTTTCTTT. Translating gives CASRGKFEAFF. The J gene is TRBJ1-1, the V gene TRBV2; D unresolved. Germline lookup yields CDR1 SNHLY and CDR2 FYNNEI. The CDR3 loop spans 11 amino acids. Trimming left V 6 bases short and J 7 bases short, with 9 bases between.

This clonotype was counted between two and nine times. The chain uses TRBV7-9 and TRBJ1-4; D remains ambiguous. The CDR3 length is 16 residues. V shed 4 bases and J shed 7 bases, with 19 bases lying between them. Germline CDR1 reads SEHNR; CDR2 reads FQNEAQ (reference sequence). The CDR3 loop is CASSSREEEAVEKLFF. The CDR3 nucleotides read TGTGCCAGCAGCTCCCGGGAGGAGGAGGCGGTTGAAAAACTGTTTTTT.

The chain links TRBV6-2 or TRBV6-3 to TRBJ2-5; no reliable D call. Trimming pared 7 bases from V and 4 bases from J, leaving 10 bases between. The CDR3 spans 12 residues. Germline assignment: CDR1 MNHEY and CDR2 SVGEGT. CDR3 coding DNA: TGTGCCAGCACTGACCAGATAGAGACCCAGTACTTC. Translated: CASTDQIETQYF.

The V gene is TRBV9, the J gene TRBJ2-1; the D gene could be TRBD1 or TRBD2 (5 bases each). This CDR3 has 14 amino acids. The germline V gene encodes CDR1 SGDLS and CDR2 YYNGEE. Trimming pared 2 bases from V and 6 bases from J, leaving 12 bases between. The CDR3 nucleotides are TGTGCCAGCAGCGTGGGTTCGGGACCCAATGAGCAGTTCTTC. This encodes CASSVGSGPNEQFF.

The chain combines TRBV27 with TRBJ1-4, with TRBD1 identical over 9 bases. Germline loops: CDR1 MNHEY, CDR2 SMNVEV (reference sequence). The CDR3 is 18 amino acids. V lost 4 bases to trimming and J lost 7 bases; unmatched junction nucleotides: 16. CDR3 nucleotide sequence: TGTGCCAGCAGTTCTTATGGGAGTACAGGGGGCATCAGTGAAAAACTGTTTTTT. It is translated as CASSSYGSTGGISEKLFF.

With respect to this clonotype: The germline gene is not matched at one end of the junction; a read error may be the cause. The CDR3 DNA is TGTGCCAGTAGTATAGAAAGGGACAGGGGATATGAGCGGTTCTTC. It is translated as CASSIERDRGYERFF. The chain carries TRBV19 and TRBJ2-1; 10 bases agree with TRBD1. Germline CDR1 is LNHDA and CDR2 is SQIVND (reference sequence). The CDR3 runs 15 residues.

This clonotype showed up just a few times. CDR3 in amino acids: CASSPEQGFVSADTQYF. In nucleotides, the CDR3 is TGTGCCAGCTCACCGGAACAGGGGTTTGTATCGGCAGATACGCAGTATTTT. The chain links TRBV18 to TRBJ2-3; TRBD1 aligns across 7 bases. The CDR3 runs to 17 residues. The V segment lost 3 bases and the J segment 4 bases; nucleotides outside the gene matches: 13. Germline loops: CDR1 KGHSH, CDR2 LQKENI. Looking up the rest from reference TRBV18 and TRBJ2-3 gives the full variable domain: NAGVMQNPRHLVRRRGQEARLRCSPMKGHSHVYWYRQLPEEGLKFMVYLQKENIIDESGMPKERFSAEFPKEGPSILRIQQVVRGDSAAYFCASSPEQGFVSADTQYFGPGTRLTVL.

In this sample, this clonotype turned up a few times. The rearrangement joins TRBV6-1 to TRBJ2-1; 8 positions agree with TRBD1. The V gene's germline CDR1 is MNHNS and CDR2 SASEGT. The CDR3 has 14 amino acids. Losses at the gene ends were 5 bases for V and 8 bases for J; bases not matched to a gene: 8. The DNA for the CDR3 is TGTGCCAGCAGTTATTTGCAGGGGGCAGATGAGCAGTTCTTC. It specifies CASSYLQGADEQFF.

This clonotype was seen only a few times. The gene calls are TRBV15 and TRBJ2-7; 7 nucleotides match TRBD2. V trimming: 6 bases; J trimming: 3 bases; junction bases outside the gene matches: 5. The CDR3 is 13 residues long. The germline V gene encodes CDR1 LNHNV and CDR2 YYDKDF (reference sequence). CDR3 in DNA: TGTGCCACCAGGGATTCGGGGGGCTACGAGCAGTACGTC. Protein sequence: CATRDSGGYEQYV.

V and J are TRBV5-3 and TRBJ1-5, with D perhaps matching TRBD1 (5 bases). TRBV5-3 is given ORF status, its function remaining uncertain. CDR3 length equals 15 residues. Trimming shortened V by 8 bases and J by 1 base, and 16 bases separated the two germline ends. DNA for the CDR3: TGTGCCAGCAGCGTAAACCCAGGGAGCAATCAGCCCCAGCATTTT. Its protein product is CASSVNPGSNQPQHF.

The V and J genes are TRBV15 and TRBJ2-5, with 13 bases fitting TRBD2. Germline V gives CDR1 LNHNV, CDR2 YYDKDF (reference sequence). The CDR3 spans 16 residues. Unmatched junction bases numbered 6, after V lost 6 bases and J lost 2 bases. CDR3 nucleotides: TGTGCCACCAGTCAAGGGACTAGCGGGGCTCAAGAGACCCAGTACTTC. Amino acid sequence: CATSQGTSGAQETQYF.